The T cell receptor beta chain under discussion was sequenced for a study of T cell responses to AZD1222 COVID-19 vaccine. Study-level findings and limits: In the spike-specific TCR repertoire, nearly half reportedly target unmutated variant regions. The study sampled repertoires only after the peak T cell response. Donors were mostly white British, more females; clonal diversity possibly underestimated. Baseline seropositives among AZD1222 recipients totaled only six or seven.

Here immunoSEQ multiplex PCR was the method, and the copy in TCRdb shows in-frame clones only, minus some. The table records 150,000 or so clones, 70% to 90% of them present only once. This clone appeared once. Its antigen is unknown. The specimen was peripheral blood, collected 28 days after the second dose of the MenACWY control vaccine. The sequence was collected from an adult who received the MenACWY meningococcal vaccine as a control.

The CDR3 reads CAISEFGGQGETQYF. In nucleotides, the CDR3 is TGTGCCATCAGTGAGTTCGGGGGGCAGGGAGAGACCCAGTACTTC. The J gene is TRBJ2-5, the V gene TRBV10-3; a possible D gene is TRBD2 (7 bases). The CDR3 is 15 residues long. V lost 1 base and J lost 4, with 13 bases in between. CDR1 and CDR2 from the germline V gene are ENHRY and SYGVKD.